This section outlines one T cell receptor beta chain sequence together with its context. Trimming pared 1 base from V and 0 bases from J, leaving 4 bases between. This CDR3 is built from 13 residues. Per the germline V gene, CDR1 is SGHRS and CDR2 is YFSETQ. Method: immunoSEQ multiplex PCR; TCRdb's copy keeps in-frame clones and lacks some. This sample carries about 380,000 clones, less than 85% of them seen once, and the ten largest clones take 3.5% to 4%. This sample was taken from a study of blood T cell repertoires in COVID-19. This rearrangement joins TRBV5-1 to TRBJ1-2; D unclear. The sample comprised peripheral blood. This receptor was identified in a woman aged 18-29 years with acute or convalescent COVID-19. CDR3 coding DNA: TGCGCCAGCAGCTTGATTACTAACTATGGCTACACCTTC. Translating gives CASSLITNYGYTF.